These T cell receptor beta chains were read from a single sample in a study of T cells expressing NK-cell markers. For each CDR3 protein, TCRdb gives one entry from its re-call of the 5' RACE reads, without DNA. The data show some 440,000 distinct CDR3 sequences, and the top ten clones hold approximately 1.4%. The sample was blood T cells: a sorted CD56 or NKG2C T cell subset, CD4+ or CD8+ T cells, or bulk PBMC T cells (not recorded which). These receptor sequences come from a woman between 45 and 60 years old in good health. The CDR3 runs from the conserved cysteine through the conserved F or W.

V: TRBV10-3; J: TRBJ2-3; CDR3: CAIMGFRGTDTQYF
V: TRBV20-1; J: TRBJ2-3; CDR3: CSGWGGRFSDTQYF
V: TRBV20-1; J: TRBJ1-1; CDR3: CSARTTSAVFSTEAFF
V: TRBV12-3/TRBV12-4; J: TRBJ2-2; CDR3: CASRTAAKNTGELFF
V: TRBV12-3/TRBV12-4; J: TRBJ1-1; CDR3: CASRVISEAFF
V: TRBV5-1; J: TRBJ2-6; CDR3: CASSLAKAGANVLTF
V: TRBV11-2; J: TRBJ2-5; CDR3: CASSSRLATWQETQYF
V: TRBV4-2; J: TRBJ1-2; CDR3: CASSQDDSYGYTF
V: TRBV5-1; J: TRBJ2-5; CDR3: CASSGRTSLRETQYF
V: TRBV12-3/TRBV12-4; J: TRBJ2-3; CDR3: CASRLAGREYLDTQYF
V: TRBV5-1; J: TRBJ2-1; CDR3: CASSSLGLGIRLVNEQFF
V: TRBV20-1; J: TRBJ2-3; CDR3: CSAREGAEVDTQYF
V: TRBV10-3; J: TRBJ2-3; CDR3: CAITANAGGPDTQYF
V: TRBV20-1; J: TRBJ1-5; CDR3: CSASGRDYSNQPQHF
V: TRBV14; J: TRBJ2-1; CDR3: CASSPLLREQFF
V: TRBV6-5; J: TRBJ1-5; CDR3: CASGGLTVGPQHF
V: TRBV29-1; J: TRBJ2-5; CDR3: CSVKNSYQETQYF
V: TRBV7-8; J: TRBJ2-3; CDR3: CASSFEGQTVVPDTQYF
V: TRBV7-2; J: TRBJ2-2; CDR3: CASRSGTSGTNTGELFF
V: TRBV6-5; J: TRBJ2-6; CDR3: CATKTGGANVLTF
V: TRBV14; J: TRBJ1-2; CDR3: CASSQFDGYGYTF
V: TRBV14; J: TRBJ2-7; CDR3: CASSQETSRLGEQYF
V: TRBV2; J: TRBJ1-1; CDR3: CASSDRSGGTEAFF
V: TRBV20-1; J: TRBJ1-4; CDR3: CSARVQGGKLFF
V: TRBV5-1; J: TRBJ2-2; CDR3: CASSPSTGVTGELFF
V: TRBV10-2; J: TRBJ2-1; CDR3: CATTSGYEQFF
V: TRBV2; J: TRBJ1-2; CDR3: CASSETRDYGYTF
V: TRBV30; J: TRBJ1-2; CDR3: CAWSRDRRFNYGYTF
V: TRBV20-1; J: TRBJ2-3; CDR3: CSARDWASGNTDTQYF
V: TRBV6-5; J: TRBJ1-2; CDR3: CASSFGPQANYGYTF
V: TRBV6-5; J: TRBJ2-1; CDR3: CASTYRTSGRPDEQFF
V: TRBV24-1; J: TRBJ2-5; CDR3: CATSESGTSGQETQYF
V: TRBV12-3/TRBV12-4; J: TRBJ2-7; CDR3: CASSLGGLARHSYEQYF
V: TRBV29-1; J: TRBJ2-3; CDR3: CSVRDWAMTDTQYF
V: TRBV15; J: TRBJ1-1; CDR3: CATSRGDRGNTEAFF
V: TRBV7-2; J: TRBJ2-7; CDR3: CASSLVGDSYYEQYF
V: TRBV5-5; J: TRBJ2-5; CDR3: CASSGTGGQETQYF
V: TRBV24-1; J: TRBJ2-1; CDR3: CATSDPQAPKQFF
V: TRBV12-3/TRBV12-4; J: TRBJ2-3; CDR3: CASSLLAGGPRTDTQYF
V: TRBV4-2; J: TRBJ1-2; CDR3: CASSPMGQGYGYTF
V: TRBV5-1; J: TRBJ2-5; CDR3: CASSLEGLRTQYF
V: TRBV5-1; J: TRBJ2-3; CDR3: CASSLEAVEDTQYF
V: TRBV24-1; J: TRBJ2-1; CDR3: CATSDFRQDNEQFF
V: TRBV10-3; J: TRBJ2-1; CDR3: CAISPRGMGGDEQFF
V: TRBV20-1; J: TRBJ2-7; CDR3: CSAKARDRYEQYF
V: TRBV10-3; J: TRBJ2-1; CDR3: CAISSLSGIPYNEQFF
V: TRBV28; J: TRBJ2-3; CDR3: CASSLFITSGRVPDTQYF
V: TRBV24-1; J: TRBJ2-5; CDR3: CATSDSRAPDRAQYF
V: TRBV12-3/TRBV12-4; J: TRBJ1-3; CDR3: CASSLQGRGNTIYF
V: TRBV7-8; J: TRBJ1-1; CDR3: CASSLAPGLGAFF
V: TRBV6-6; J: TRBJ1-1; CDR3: CASSPAGGNTEAFF
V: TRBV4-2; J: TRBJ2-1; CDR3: CASSQLGRGPRNEQFF
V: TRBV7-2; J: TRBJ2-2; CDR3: CASSLPVREITGELFF
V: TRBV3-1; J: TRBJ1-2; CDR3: CASSPLGVHGYTF
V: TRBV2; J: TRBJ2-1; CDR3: CASSEALLGLGINEQFF